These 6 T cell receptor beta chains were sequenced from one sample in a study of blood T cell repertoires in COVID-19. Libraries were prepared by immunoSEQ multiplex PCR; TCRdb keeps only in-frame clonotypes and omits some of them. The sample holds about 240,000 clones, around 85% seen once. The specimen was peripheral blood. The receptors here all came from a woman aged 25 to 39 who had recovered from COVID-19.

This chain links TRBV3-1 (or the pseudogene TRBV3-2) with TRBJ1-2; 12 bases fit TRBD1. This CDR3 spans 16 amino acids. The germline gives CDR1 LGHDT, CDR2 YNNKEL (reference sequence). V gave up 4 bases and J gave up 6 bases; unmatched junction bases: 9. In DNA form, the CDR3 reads TGTGCCAGCAGCCGTGTGCCGGGACAGGGGGCGAATGGCTACACCTTC. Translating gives CASSRVPGQGANGYTF.

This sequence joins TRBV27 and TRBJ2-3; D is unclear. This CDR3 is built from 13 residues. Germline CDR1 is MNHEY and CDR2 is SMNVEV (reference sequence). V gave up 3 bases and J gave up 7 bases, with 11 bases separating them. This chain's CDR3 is CASSLSFPHTQYF. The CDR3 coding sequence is TGTGCCAGCAGTTTGAGCTTTCCCCATACGCAGTATTTT.

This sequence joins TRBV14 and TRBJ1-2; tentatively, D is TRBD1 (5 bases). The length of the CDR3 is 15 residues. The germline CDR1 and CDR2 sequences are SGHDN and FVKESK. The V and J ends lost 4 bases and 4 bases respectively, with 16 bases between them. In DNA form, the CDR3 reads TGTGCCAGCAGCCCGGGACTTAAATTGACCTATGGCTACACCTTC. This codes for CASSPGLKLTYGYTF.

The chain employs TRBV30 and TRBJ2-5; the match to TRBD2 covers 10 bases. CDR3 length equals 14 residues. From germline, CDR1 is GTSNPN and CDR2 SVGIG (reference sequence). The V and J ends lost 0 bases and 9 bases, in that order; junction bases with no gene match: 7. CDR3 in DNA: TGTGCCTGGAGTGTTCTAGCGGGGGTGTCGGCCCAGTACTTC. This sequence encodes CAWSVLAGVSAQYF.

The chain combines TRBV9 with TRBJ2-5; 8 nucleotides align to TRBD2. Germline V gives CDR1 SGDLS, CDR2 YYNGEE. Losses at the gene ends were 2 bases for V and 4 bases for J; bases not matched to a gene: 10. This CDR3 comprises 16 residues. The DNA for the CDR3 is TGTGCCAGCAGCGTGAGCGGGGGCCTCTCCGGAGAGACCCAGTACTTC. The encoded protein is CASSVSGGLSGETQYF.

CDR3 sequence reads: CASKDRVSYNSPLHF. Written as DNA, the CDR3 is TGTGCCAGCAAGGACAGGGTCTCCTATAATTCACCCCTCCACTTT. The J gene is TRBJ1-6, the V gene TRBV6-5; 8 positions agree with TRBD1. The V gene's germline CDR1 is MNHEY and CDR2 SVGAGI. Germline trimming cut 7 bases from V and 0 bases from J; bases unmatched to any gene: 2. The CDR3 runs 15 residues.